The clone carrying this T cell receptor beta chain was observed a handful of times. The data were obtained in a study of immune cell composition in non-small cell lung cancer. Normal lung sampling was at least 3 cm from the tumour, as distant as possible. The repertoire was sequenced with immunoSEQ multiplex PCR; TCRdb's copy has only in-frame clones and lacks some. The sample lists 15,000 to 20,000 clones, around 80% occurring once. The germline V gene encodes CDR1 MNHEY and CDR2 SMNVEV (reference sequence). The CDR3 extends over 16 amino acids. The V segment lost 6 bases and the J segment 3 bases; nucleotides outside the gene matches: 11. In addition, the sample was reused for a study of CD4 T cells in lung cancer.

This TCR was recovered from a human donor with non-small cell lung cancer. Material for sequencing was non-adjacent lung tissue. The genes are TRBV27 and TRBJ1-2, with 9 nucleotides matching TRBD1. CDR3 sequence: CASSPGQGRGDYGYTF. In DNA, the CDR3 is TGTGCCAGCAGCCCAGGACAGGGGAGGGGTGACTATGGCTACACCTTC.